Detailed here is one T cell receptor beta chain. It was negative isolation that provided the CD8+ and CD4+ T cells, whereas TEMRA cells were enriched by FACS. This entry belongs to a study of CD8 T cells in Susac syndrome. Reverse transcription used roughly 0.45 to 1 ug RNA and random hexamers. MiXCR, run by TCRdb on the immunoSEQ multiplex PCR reads, gives a single entry per CDR3 protein. Seen here are 200,000 to 250,000 distinct CDR3 sequences, around 95% observed once, and the top ten hold roughly 0.09%. This TCR was sampled from a human donor with multiple sclerosis. The sample taken for sequencing was CD4+ T cells from PBMCs.

The CDR3 loop is CSAIQGNTEAFF. The CDR3 DNA is TGCAGTGCAATACAGGGCAACACTGAAGCTTTCTTT. This rearrangement joins TRBV20-1 to TRBJ1-1; D perhaps matches TRBD1 (6 bases). The germline gives CDR1 DFQATT, CDR2 SNEGSKA (reference sequence). V was shortened by 6 bases and J by 2 bases, with 10 bases between the two germline ends. The CDR3 sequence is 12 residues long.